The next 20 T cell receptor beta chains were all read from a single sample in a study of shared T cell receptors in the human thymus. Sequencing was performed with immunoSEQ multiplex PCR; in TCRdb, only in-frame clones are kept and a portion is missing. This sample carries more than 550,000 clones, 80% to 90% of them seen once, and the ten largest clones take over 0.008%. The sample was also linked to a second study, of human thymus T cells.

The sequencing sample was made of thymocytes. These receptors were taken from a boy younger than two with a congenital heart defect.

V is TRBV7-2 and J is TRBJ2-1; D may be TRBD1 (6 bases). The V gene's germline CDR1 is SGHTA and CDR2 FQGNSA. This CDR3 spans 16 amino acids. Deletions cut 0 bases from V and 2 bases from J, with 11 bases between. The CDR3 nucleotides are TGTGCCAGCAGCTTAGCAGAACAGGGAACCTACAATGAGCAGTTCTTC. This gives the protein CASSLAEQGTYNEQFF.

V is TRBV7-2 and J is TRBJ1-6; no clear D. The CDR3 length is 15 residues. The V end was cut by 5 bases, the J end by 8 bases, with 16 bases between. CDR1 is SGHTA, CDR2 FQGNSA, per germline. CDR3 amino acids: CASSALQVPYSPLHF. CDR3 in DNA: TGTGCCAGCAGCGCTCTCCAGGTCCCTTATTCACCCCTCCACTTT.

The chain is built from TRBV9 and TRBJ2-1, with 11 bases fitting TRBD2. This CDR3 has 16 residues. Germline V gene sequence: CDR1 SGDLS, CDR2 YYNGEE. Trimming at V came to 2 bases and at J to 5 bases, leaving 6 bases not matched to a gene. The CDR3 DNA reads TGTGCCAGCAGCGTCGCACTAGCGGGGGATGACAATGAGCAGTTCTTC. This encodes CASSVALAGDDNEQFF.

This chain connects TRBV11-3 to TRBJ2-1, with TRBD2 matching 10 bases. The CDR3 consists of 16 residues. Germline lookup yields CDR1 SGHNT and CDR2 YENEEA. V was clipped by 3 bases and J by 3 bases; unmatched bases: 5. CDR3 coding DNA: TGTGCCAGCAGCTTGGGGGCTAGCGGGAGCTACAATGAGCAGTTCTTC. Its protein is CASSLGASGSYNEQFF.

The chain recombines TRBV5-6 with TRBJ2-7; D possibly corresponds to TRBD1 (5 bases). V lost 0 bases and J 4 bases, leaving 14 bases between the germline ends. The CDR3 loop spans 15 amino acids. The germline CDR1 and CDR2 sequences are SGHDT and YYEEEE. The CDR3 DNA reads TGTGCCAGCAGCTTGGTAGCTCAGGGTGGGTACGAGCAGTACTTC. Its translation: CASSLVAQGGYEQYF.

This clone was counted a single time. The rearrangement links TRBV27 to TRBJ1-4; the match to TRBD1 covers 8 bases. Losses at the gene ends were 6 bases for V and 4 bases for J; bases not matched to a gene: 1. Germline V gene sequence: CDR1 MNHEY, CDR2 SMNVEV (reference sequence). The CDR3 covers 13 residues. CDR3 protein: CASRGTGNEKLFF. The CDR3 DNA reads as TGTGCCAGCAGGGGGACAGGTAATGAAAAACTGTTTTTT.

This clone was counted a few times. This chain uses TRBV19 with TRBJ2-4; a weak D match, TRBD2 (7 bases). Germline V gene sequence: CDR1 LNHDA, CDR2 SQIVND (reference sequence). V was shortened by 5 bases and J by 0 bases, with 14 bases between the two germline ends. The CDR3 consists of 16 residues. In nucleotides, the CDR3 is TGTGCCAGTAGTCAAGAGGGGGAGGGAGCCAAAAACATTCAGTACTTC. The encoded protein is CASSQEGEGAKNIQYF.

The rearrangement uses TRBV6-1 and TRBJ2-3; weak D call: TRBD1 (6 bases). Per the germline V gene, CDR1 is MNHNS and CDR2 is SASEGT. The CDR3 covers 16 residues. V was clipped by 3 bases and J by 3 bases, with 16 bases between them. The CDR3 sequence: CASSEGRNQGTDTQYF. The CDR3 DNA sequence: TGTGCCAGCAGTGAGGGCAGGAACCAGGGGACAGATACGCAGTATTTT.

The chain couples TRBV19 to TRBJ2-6; 7 bases agree with TRBD1. The junction had 9 bases not matched to a gene; V was cut back by 10 bases and J by 0 bases. Germline CDR1 is LNHDA and CDR2 is SQIVND (reference sequence). This CDR3 spans 16 amino acids. The CDR3 region is CATSTGSGSGANVLTF. CDR3 bases: TGTGCCACCTCGACAGGGAGTGGCTCTGGGGCCAACGTCCTGACTTTC. Full variable domain (rest looked up from reference TRBV19 and TRBJ2-6): DGGITQSPKYLFRKEGQNVTLSCEQNLNHDAMYWYRQDPGQGLRLIYYSQIVNDFQKGDIAEGYSVSREKKESFPLTVTSAQKNPTAFYLCATSTGSGSGANVLTFGAGSRLTVL.

This chain joins TRBV12-1 and TRBJ2-3; the DNA was not compared with TRBD2, the D call given in the table. TRBV12-1 is tagged as a pseudogene. The CDR3 extends over 15 amino acids. The CDR3: CASSPGTSGTDTQYF. The CDR3 DNA sequence: TGTGCCAGCAGCCCTGGGACTAGCGGCACAGATACGCAGTATTTT.

This chain uses TRBV28 with TRBJ2-3, with TRBD1 matching 8 bases. The CDR3 covers 15 residues. V shed 6 bases and J 3 bases; nucleotides not matched to a gene: 8. CDR1 MDHEN and CDR2 SYDVKM come from the germline V gene. The CDR3 nucleotides are TGTGCCAGCAGACCTGACAGGGGCGGGACAGATACGCAGTATTTT. Translating gives CASRPDRGGTDTQYF.

J is TRBJ2-3 and V is TRBV29-1, with TRBD1 identical over 9 bases. This CDR3 has 14 residues. CDR1 is SQVTM and CDR2 is ANQGSEA in the germline V gene. V shed 6 bases and J 5 bases; nucleotides not matched to a gene: 9. The CDR3 DNA reads as TGCAGCGTAGGAACAGGGGGCCGTATAGATACGCAGTATTTT. It yields the protein CSVGTGGRIDTQYF.

The chain joins TRBV6-5 to TRBJ2-3, with a weak D call TRBD2 (5 bases). The CDR3 contains 16 residues. Trimming took off 4 bases at V and 1 base at J, with 15 bases between the two ends. Germline CDR1 reads MNHEY; CDR2 reads SVGAGI. This CDR3 is CASSSPEGAGTDTQYF. CDR3 sequence (DNA): TGTGCCAGCAGTTCCCCCGAGGGCGCCGGCACAGATACGCAGTATTTT.

The J gene is TRBJ2-7, the V gene TRBV15, with D unresolved. The germline V gene encodes CDR1 LNHNV and CDR2 YYDKDF (reference sequence). The CDR3 consists of 15 residues. The ends were cut back, 1 base at V and 4 bases at J, with 14 bases in the middle. Here the CDR3 reads CATSRAFGQVYEQYF. The CDR3, as DNA: TGTGCCACCAGCAGAGCTTTTGGGCAGGTTTACGAGCAGTACTTC.

CDR3 DNA: TGCAGCGTTGAATCGGGACAGGGTTTAACTGAAGCTTTCTTT. Amino acids: CSVESGQGLTEAFF. This chain uses TRBV29-1 with TRBJ1-1; 9 bases fit TRBD1. The ends lost 2 bases at V and 5 bases at J; junction bases unmatched: 6. The CDR3 spans 14 residues. The germline V gene encodes CDR1 SQVTM and CDR2 ANQGSEA.

V usage is TRBV7-9 and J usage is TRBJ1-6, with 7 bases identical to TRBD1. The trim removed 2 bases at V and 8 bases at J, leaving 3 bases unmatched. The length of the CDR3 is 14 residues. CDR1 and CDR2 from the germline V gene are SEHNR and FQNEAQ (reference sequence). This CDR3 is CASSLTGEYSPLHF. The CDR3 coding sequence is TGTGCCAGCAGCTTAACAGGGGAGTATTCACCCCTCCACTTT.

The J gene is TRBJ1-1, the V gene TRBV6-5, with a tentative D call TRBD1 (6 bases). The CDR3 has 14 amino acids. V lost 7 bases and J 0 bases, leaving 12 bases between the germline ends. Germline V CDR1 and CDR2: MNHEY, SVGAGI. CDR3 sequence (DNA): TGTGCCAGCACCTCAGGGGACATGAACACTGAAGCTTTCTTT. It yields the protein CASTSGDMNTEAFF.

V is TRBV5-1 and J is TRBJ2-2; a weak D match, TRBD1 (6 bases). V was trimmed by 0 bases and J by 1 base, leaving 7 bases between them. The CDR3 loop spans 15 amino acids. Per germline, CDR1 SGHRS and CDR2 YFSETQ. The CDR3 bases are TGCGCCAGCAGCTTGGGACAGGAGAACACCGGGGAGCTGTTTTTT. Its protein product is CASSLGQENTGELFF. The variable domain in full, completed from reference TRBV5-1 and TRBJ2-2, reads KAGVTQTPRYLIKTRGQQVTLSCSPISGHRSVSWYQQTPGQGLQFLFEYFSETQRNKGNFPGRFSGRQFSNSRSEMNVSTLELGDSALYLCASSLGQENTGELFFGEGSRLTVL.

V gene TRBV15 combines with J gene TRBJ1-5; the match to TRBD1 covers 7 bases. The CDR3 totals 14 residues. CDR1 is LNHNV, CDR2 YYDKDF, per germline (reference sequence). Trimming removed 6 bases from V and 3 bases from J; junction bases left unmatched: 5. CDR3 protein: CATSDDRANQPQHF. DNA of the CDR3: TGTGCCACCAGTGATGACAGGGCCAATCAGCCCCAGCATTTT. Looking up the rest from reference TRBV15 and TRBJ1-5 gives the full variable domain: DAMVIQNPRYQVTQFGKPVTLSCSQTLNHNVMYWYQQKSSQAPKLLFHYYDKDFNNEADTPDNFQSRRPNTSFCFLDIRSPGLGDTAMYLCATSDDRANQPQHFGDGTRLSIL.

This clone was seen more than once but under ten times. This chain links TRBV28 with TRBJ2-3, with 8 nucleotides matching TRBD1. Germline loops: CDR1 MDHEN, CDR2 SYDVKM. This CDR3 is built from 19 residues. After removal of 2 bases from V and 0 bases from J, the junction contained 13 bases not matched to a gene. The CDR3 DNA reads TGTGCCAGCAGTTTACCCCCTCCCGCCGGACAGGGTAGCACAGATACGCAGTATTTT. Encoded protein: CASSLPPPAGQGSTDTQYF.